These T cell receptor beta chains were read from a single sample in a study of blood T cells in healthy people across ages. TCRdb re-analysed the 5' RACE reads in MiXCR, keeping a single row per CDR3 protein. Of hundreds of thousands of distinct CDR3 sequences in the sample, about 30% were seen once. The sample was blood. These receptors were obtained from a woman older than 75 in good health. The conserved cysteine and the conserved F or W are not part of the CDR3 here.

>TRBV4-2
ASSQAGGAYRETQY
>TRBV2
ASTPTGGLGQPQH
>TRBV7-8
ASSSSGGAKQY
>TRBV14
ASSQAEGYEQY
>TRBV5-1
ASSFSPGTEDGYT
>TRBV20-1
SALHYRDRAGIRNQPQH
>TRBV25-1
ASRKGASYEQY
>TRBV6-6
ASTQGLNQPRH
>TRBV20-1
SATNRGGKTQY
>TRBV3-1
ASSPGQYTEAF
>TRBV27
ASARVGHNSEQF
>TRBV19
ASSVGTGEWNYGYT
>TRBV9
ASSVARGQTHGYT
>TRBV29-1
SVVWGRSTDTQY
>TRBV6-1
ASCREPMGYGYT
>TRBV20-1
SVRGPSNSTDTQY
>TRBV4-1
ASSPLGLAASYEQY
>TRBV7-8
ASSLGTSGRSDEQF
>TRBV20-1
SASVAGANTEAF
>TRBV20-1
SPSNRLEAF